A single sample gave rise to the 7 T cell receptor beta chains below, sequenced in a study of regulatory T cells in long-lasting Graves disease. Specified time point: persistent/refractory GD, antithyroid drugs over 5 years with positive TRAb. Generation of the TCR library employed RNA extracted from PBMCs. Building the TCR beta libraries relied on iRepertoire HTBI primers, and CDR3 regions underwent Arm-PCR. TCRdb re-analysed the multiplex PCR reads in MiXCR, keeping a single row per CDR3 protein. This table has about 470,000 distinct CDR3 sequences, around a fifth appearing once. The material sequenced was peripheral blood mononuclear cells (PBMCs), taken when the disease was refractory, from a patient treated with antithyroid drugs. These receptors all come from a female donor with Graves disease.

This clonotype was seen repeatedly, ten times or more. The CDR3 region is CASSLLGLAGETQYF. The CDR3 bases are TGTGCCAGCAGTTTACTGGGACTAGCGGGAGAGACCCAGTACTTC. V usage is TRBV27 and J usage is TRBJ2-5; 12 bases fit TRBD2. V lost 2 bases to trimming and J lost 4 bases; unmatched junction nucleotides: 2. The CDR3 has 15 amino acids. Germline V gene lookup returns CDR1 MNHEY and CDR2 SMNVEV (reference sequence).

The rearrangement joins TRBV20-1 to TRBJ2-2; 9 positions agree with TRBD2. This CDR3 has 15 residues. CDR1 DFQATT and CDR2 SNEGSKA come from the germline V gene (reference sequence). The junction had 6 bases not matched to a gene; V was cut back by 3 bases and J by 4 bases. CDR3 DNA: TGCAGTGCTAGTAGACTAGCGGCAAGCACCGGGGAGCTGTTTTTT. Translation gives CSASRLAASTGELFF.

This rearrangement joins TRBV19 to TRBJ1-2; no clear D. Germline V gives CDR1 LNHDA, CDR2 SQIVND (reference sequence). The CDR3 totals 15 residues. Trimming took 7 bases from V and 0 from J, leaving 15 bases between them. The CDR3 here is CASKVSGSSNYGYTF. The DNA for the CDR3 is TGTGCCAGTAAAGTTTCCGGGTCGTCTAACTATGGCTACACCTTC.

Many counts were recorded for this clonotype. The gene calls are TRBV12-3 or TRBV12-4 and TRBJ1-1, with 8 bases that match TRBD1. The trim removed 6 bases at V and 2 bases at J, leaving 5 bases unmatched. The CDR3 is 14 residues long. CDR3 sequence: CASSPQGVNTEAFF. Here the CDR3 DNA reads TGTGCCAGCAGCCCACAGGGGGTAAACACTGAAGCTTTCTTT.

This sequence joins TRBV5-6 and TRBJ2-2; D might be TRBD1 (6 bases). Trimming left V 5 bases short and J 2 bases short, with 13 bases between. The CDR3 loop spans 15 amino acids. CDR1 is SGHDT, CDR2 YYEEEE, per germline. As DNA, the CDR3 is TGTGCCAGCAGGTGGGGACAATTCAACACCGGGGAGCTGTTTTTT. Its translation is CASRWGQFNTGELFF.

This clonotype was detected a few times. V gene TRBV24-1 combines with J gene TRBJ2-5; D tentatively reads TRBD1 or TRBD2 (5 bases each). The CDR3 extends over 16 amino acids. Trimming pared 7 bases from V and 6 bases from J, leaving 23 bases between. From germline, CDR1 is KGHDR and CDR2 SFDVKD. The DNA of the CDR3 is TGTGCCACCAGCGCGAGGGTGGACATCCCCAACCAGACCCAGTACTTC. Translating gives CATSARVDIPNQTQYF.

This clonotype turned up a few times. The chain has TRBV4-3 and TRBJ2-7, with TRBD2 as a possible D gene (5 bases). Trimming pared 0 bases from V and 5 bases from J, leaving 11 bases between. Germline V gene lookup returns CDR1 LGHNA and CDR2 YSLEER. There are 14 residues in the CDR3. CDR3 sequence reads: CASSQEGRGDEQYF. CDR3 coding DNA: TGCGCCAGCAGCCAAGAGGGGAGAGGAGACGAGCAGTACTTC.